This T cell receptor beta chain originates from a study of cytomegalovirus exposure and HLA in healthy donors. Whole-study results and caveats: An analysis done earlier found most TCR beta V segments productive about 87% or about 30% of the time.

About this clone itself: Its specificity is unknown.

The CDR3 sequence is 15 residues long. Trimming took off 0 bases at V and 4 bases at J, with 10 bases between the two ends. CDR1 is MGHRA, CDR2 YSYEKL, per germline. Primers for the PCR totalled 60 Vbeta and 13 Jbeta. Only in-frame clones appear in the TCRdb table, and some are missing; sequencing was by immunoSEQ multiplex PCR. The sample holds 80,000 to 90,000 clones, roughly 79% seen once. All donors participated as healthy donors of bone marrow. The sample comprised PBMCs. This clonotype was sampled from a woman in her 30s in good health and CMV-seronegative. The chain is built from TRBV4-1 and TRBJ2-1; D might be TRBD1 (6 bases). CDR3 protein: CASSQDRGRYNEQFF. CDR3 in DNA: TGCGCCAGCAGCCAAGACAGGGGTAGATACAATGAGCAGTTCTTC.